The entry that follows covers one TCR beta chain sequence. Its antigen is undetermined. The CDR3 runs 16 residues. The V and J ends lost 1 base and 1 base, in that order; junction bases with no gene match: 2. CDR1 is KGHDR, CDR2 SFDVKD, per germline. A universal primer site was created by template switching, with the cDNA bearing unique molecular identifiers. TCRdb processed the 5' RACE reads anew with MiXCR; each CDR3 protein has one entry. The repertoire holds around 1.7 million distinct CDR3 sequences, with roughly 35% as singletons. This sample stems from a study of identical twins. Study observations and caveats: Insertions ran lower in abundant cord blood beta clonotypes, though not in memory repertoires. Model-predicted out-of-frame TCR alpha sharing fell below observed values in monozygotic twins.

V gene TRBV24-1 combines with J gene TRBJ2-1; 8 nucleotides line up with TRBD2. This receptor was taken from a newborn girl in good health. The source material was cord blood. CDR3 sequence: CATSDFTSGSYNEQFF. CDR3 sequence (DNA): TGTGCCACCAGTGATTTTACTAGCGGTTCCTACAATGAGCAGTTCTTC.